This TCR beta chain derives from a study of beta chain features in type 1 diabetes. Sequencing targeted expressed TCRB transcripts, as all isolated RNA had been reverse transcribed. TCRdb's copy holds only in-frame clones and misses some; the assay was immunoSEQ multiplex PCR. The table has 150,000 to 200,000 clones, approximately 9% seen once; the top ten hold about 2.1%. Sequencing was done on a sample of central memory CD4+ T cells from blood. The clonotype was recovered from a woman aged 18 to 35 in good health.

The DNA of the CDR3 is TGCGCCAGCAGCTTACCGAGGGAAGCCACCGGGGAGCTGTTTTTT. It yields the protein CASSLPREATGELFF. The chain combines TRBV5-1 with TRBJ2-2, with a tentative D call TRBD2 (5 bases). Germline loops: CDR1 SGHRS, CDR2 YFSETQ. Trimming removed 2 bases from V and 4 bases from J, with 12 bases in between. This CDR3 contains 15 residues. The full variable domain, completed using reference TRBV5-1 and TRBJ2-2, is KAGVTQTPRYLIKTRGQQVTLSCSPISGHRSVSWYQQTPGQGLQFLFEYFSETQRNKGNFPGRFSGRQFSNSRSEMNVSTLELGDSALYLCASSLPREATGELFFGEGSRLTVL.